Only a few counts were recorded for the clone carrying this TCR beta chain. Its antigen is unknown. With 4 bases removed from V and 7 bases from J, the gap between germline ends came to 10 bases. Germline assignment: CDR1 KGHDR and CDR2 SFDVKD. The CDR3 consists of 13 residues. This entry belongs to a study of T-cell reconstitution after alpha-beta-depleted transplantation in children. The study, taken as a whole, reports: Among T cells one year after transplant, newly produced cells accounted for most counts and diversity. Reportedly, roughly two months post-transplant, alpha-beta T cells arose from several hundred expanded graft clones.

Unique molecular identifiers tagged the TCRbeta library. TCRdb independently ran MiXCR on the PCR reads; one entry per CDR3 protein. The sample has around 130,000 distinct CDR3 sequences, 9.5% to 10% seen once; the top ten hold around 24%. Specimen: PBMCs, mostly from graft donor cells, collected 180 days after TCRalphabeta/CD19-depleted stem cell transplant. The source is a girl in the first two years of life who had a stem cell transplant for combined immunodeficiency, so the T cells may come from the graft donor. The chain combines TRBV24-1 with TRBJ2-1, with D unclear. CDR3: CATSDSVRNEQFF. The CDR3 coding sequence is TGTGCCACCAGTGACTCGGTCCGGAATGAGCAGTTCTTC.